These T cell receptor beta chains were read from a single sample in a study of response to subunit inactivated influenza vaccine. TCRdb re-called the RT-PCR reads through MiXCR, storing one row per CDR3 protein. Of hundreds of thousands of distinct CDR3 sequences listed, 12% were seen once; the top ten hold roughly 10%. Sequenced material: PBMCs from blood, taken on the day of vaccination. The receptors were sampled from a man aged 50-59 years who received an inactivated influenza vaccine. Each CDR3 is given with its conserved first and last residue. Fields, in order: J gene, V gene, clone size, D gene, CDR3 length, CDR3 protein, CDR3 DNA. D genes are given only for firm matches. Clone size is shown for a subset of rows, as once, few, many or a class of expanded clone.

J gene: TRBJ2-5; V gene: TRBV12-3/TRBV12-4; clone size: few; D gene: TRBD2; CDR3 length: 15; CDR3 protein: CASSFGLAGEETQYF; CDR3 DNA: TGTGCCAGCAGTTTTGGACTAGCGGGGGAAGAGACCCAGTACTTC
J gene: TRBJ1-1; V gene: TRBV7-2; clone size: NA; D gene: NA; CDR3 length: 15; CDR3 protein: CASSTLGAVDTEAFF; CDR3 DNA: TGTGCCAGCAGCACCTTGGGGGCAGTCGACACTGAAGCTTTCTTT
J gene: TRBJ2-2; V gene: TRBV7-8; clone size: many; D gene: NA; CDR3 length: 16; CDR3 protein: CASSLGPGLNTGELFF; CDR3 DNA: TGTGCCAGCAGCTTGGGTCCGGGGTTGAACACCGGGGAGCTGTTTTTT
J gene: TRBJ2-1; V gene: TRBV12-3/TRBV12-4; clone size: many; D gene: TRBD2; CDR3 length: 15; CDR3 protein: CASRLGWGGSNEQFF; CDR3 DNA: TGTGCCAGCAGACTAGGATGGGGGGGGAGCAATGAGCAGTTCTTC
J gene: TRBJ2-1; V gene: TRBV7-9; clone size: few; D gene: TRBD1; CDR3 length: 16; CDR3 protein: CASSLGWQGAPREQFF; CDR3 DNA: TGTGCCAGCAGCTTAGGTTGGCAGGGGGCCCCTCGTGAGCAGTTCTTC
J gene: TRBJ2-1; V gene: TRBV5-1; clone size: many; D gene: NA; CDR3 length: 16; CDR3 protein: CASSLVVTGAYNEQFF; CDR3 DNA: TGCGCCAGCAGCTTGGTAGTGACAGGTGCATACAATGAGCAGTTCTTC
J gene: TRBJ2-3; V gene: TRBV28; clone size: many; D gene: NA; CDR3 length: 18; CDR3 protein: CASSLLGGGLVGTDTQYF; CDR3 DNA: TGTGCCAGCAGTTTATTGGGTGGTGGTCTGGTGGGCACAGATACGCAGTATTTT
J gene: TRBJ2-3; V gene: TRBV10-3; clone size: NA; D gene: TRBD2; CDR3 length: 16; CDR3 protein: CAISAWEGHLTDTQYF; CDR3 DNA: TGTGCCATCAGTGCTTGGGAGGGGCACCTCACAGATACGCAGTATTTT
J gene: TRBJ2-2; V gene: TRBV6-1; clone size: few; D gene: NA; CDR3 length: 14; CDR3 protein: CATYPRARSGELFF; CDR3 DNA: TGTGCCACCTACCCGAGGGCCCGCTCCGGGGAGCTGTTTTTT
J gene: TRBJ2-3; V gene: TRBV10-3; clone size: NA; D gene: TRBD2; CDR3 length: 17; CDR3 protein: CAISARASGGPTDTQYF; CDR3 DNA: TGTGCCATCAGTGCTCGGGCTAGCGGGGGGCCCACAGATACGCAGTATTTT
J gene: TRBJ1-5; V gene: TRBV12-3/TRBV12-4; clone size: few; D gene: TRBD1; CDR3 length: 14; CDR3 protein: CASSPGQVKLPQHF; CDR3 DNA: TGTGCCAGCAGTCCGGGACAGGTGAAGTTGCCCCAGCATTTT
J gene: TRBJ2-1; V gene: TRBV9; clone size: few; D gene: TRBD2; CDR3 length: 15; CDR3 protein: CASSVLAGGNNEQFF; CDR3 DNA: TGTGCCAGCAGCGTCCTAGCGGGGGGTAACAATGAGCAGTTCTTC
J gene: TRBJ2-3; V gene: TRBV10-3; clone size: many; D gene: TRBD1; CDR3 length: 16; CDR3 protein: CAISESWTQGTDTQYF; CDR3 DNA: TGTGCCATCAGTGAGTCTTGGACACAGGGGACAGATACGCAGTATTTT
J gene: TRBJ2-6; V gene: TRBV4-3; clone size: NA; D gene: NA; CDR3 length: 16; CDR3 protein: CASSQESSSGANVLTF; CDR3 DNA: TGCGCCAGCAGCCAAGAGTCAAGCTCTGGGGCCAACGTCCTGACTTTC
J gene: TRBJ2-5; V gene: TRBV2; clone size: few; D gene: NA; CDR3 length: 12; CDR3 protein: CASSEHQETQYF; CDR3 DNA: TGTGCCAGCAGTGAACACCAAGAGACCCAGTACTTC
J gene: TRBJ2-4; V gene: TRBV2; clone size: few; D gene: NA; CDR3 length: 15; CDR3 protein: CASSYGTPPMYIQYF; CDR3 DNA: TGTGCCAGCAGTTACGGGACCCCCCCAATGTACATTCAGTACTTC
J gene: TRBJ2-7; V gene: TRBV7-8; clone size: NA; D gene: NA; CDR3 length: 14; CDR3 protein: CASSHRRASYEQYF; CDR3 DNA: TGTGCCAGCAGCCATAGACGGGCCTCCTACGAGCAGTACTTC
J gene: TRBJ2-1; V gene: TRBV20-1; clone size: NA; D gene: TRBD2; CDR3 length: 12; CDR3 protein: CSARSSGAEQFF; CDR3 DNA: TGCAGTGCTAGGTCTAGCGGAGCTGAGCAGTTCTTC
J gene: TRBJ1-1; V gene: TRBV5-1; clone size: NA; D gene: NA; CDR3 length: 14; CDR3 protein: CASFLSGPNTEAFF; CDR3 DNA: NA
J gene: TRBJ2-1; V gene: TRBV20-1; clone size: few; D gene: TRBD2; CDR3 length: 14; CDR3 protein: CSASSGGTYNEQFF; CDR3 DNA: TGCAGTGCTTCGAGCGGGGGGACCTACAATGAGCAGTTCTTC
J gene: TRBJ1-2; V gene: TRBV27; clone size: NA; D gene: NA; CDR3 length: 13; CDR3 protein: CASSPVINYGYTF; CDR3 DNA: TGTGCCAGCAGCCCGGTCATTAACTATGGCTACACCTTC
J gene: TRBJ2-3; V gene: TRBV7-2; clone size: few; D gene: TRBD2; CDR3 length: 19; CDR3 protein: CASSLARAGGRYSTDTQYF; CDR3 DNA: TGTGCCAGCAGCTTAGCGCGAGCGGGGGGACGATACTCCACAGATACGCAGTATTTT
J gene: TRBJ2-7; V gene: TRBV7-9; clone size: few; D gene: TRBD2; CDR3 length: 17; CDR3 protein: CASSLGAGRGSSYEQYF; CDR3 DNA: TGTGCCAGCAGCTTAGGAGCGGGGCGGGGAAGCTCCTACGAGCAGTACTTC
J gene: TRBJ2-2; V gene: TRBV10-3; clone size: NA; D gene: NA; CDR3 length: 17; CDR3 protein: CAISESRTARPDGDLFF; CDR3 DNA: TGTGCCATCAGTGAGTCTAGGACTGCTAGGCCCGACGGGGACCTGTTTTTT
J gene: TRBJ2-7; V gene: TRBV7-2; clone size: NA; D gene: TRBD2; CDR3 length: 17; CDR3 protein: CASSLREGYTGPGEQYF; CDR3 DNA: TGTGCCAGCAGCTTAAGGGAGGGCTACACGGGTCCGGGAGAGCAGTACTTC
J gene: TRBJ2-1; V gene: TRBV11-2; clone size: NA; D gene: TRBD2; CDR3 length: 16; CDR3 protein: CASSAGAGGAHNEQFF; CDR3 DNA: TGTGCCAGCAGCGCGGGAGCGGGGGGCGCACACAATGAGCAGTTCTTC
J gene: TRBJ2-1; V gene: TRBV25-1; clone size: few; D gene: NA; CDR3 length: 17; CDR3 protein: CASSEVAGISSYNEQFF; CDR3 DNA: TGTGCCAGCAGTGAAGTTGCGGGGATAAGCTCCTACAATGAGCAGTTCTTC